This TCR beta chain originates from a study of human T cells and chemical hapten exposure. Trimming took off 3 bases at V and 4 bases at J, with 11 bases between the two ends. CDR3 length equals 14 residues. Germline CDR1 is SGHTA and CDR2 is FQGNSA. Many counts were recorded for this clonotype. The time point was: patch test 3, about 24 weeks after DPC sensitization. As for treatment: therapeutic diphenylcyclopropenone sensitization with weekly scalp DPC. TCRdb fed the RACE reads into MiXCR, producing one record per CDR3 protein. This table has approximately 71,000 distinct CDR3 sequences, around 10% appearing once.

Sequencing was performed on whole blood, taken in connection with sensitization to the hapten diphenylcyclopropenone (DPC). The chain carries TRBV7-2 and TRBJ2-3; D is unresolved. This receptor was obtained from a woman aged 45-65 years with alopecia areata. Some clones in this sample may be carry-over from other donors' samples. The CDR3 DNA is TGTGCCAGCAGCTTCCCTAATTCCCCAGATACGCAGTATTTT. This encodes CASSFPNSPDTQYF.